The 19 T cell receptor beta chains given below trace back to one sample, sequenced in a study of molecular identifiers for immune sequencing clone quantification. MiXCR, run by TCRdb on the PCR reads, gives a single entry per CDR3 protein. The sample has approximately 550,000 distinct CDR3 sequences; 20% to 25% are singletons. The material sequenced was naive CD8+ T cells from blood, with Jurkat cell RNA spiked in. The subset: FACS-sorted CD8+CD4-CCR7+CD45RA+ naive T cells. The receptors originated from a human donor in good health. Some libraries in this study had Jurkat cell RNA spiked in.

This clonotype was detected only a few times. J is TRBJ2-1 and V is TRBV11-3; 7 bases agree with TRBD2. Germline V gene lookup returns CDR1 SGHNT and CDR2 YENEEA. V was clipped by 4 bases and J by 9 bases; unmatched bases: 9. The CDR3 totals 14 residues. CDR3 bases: TGTGCCAGCAGCTCTAGGACTAGTGATAGTGAGCAGTTCTTC. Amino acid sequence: CASSSRTSDSEQFF.

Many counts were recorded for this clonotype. The CDR3 spells CSAREVTQTSYEQYF. The CDR3 DNA follows: TGCAGTGCTAGAGAAGTCACTCAGACTTCCTACGAGCAGTACTTC. The rearrangement joins TRBV20-1 to TRBJ2-7; D gene unclear. The germline V gene encodes CDR1 DFQATT and CDR2 SNEGSKA (reference sequence). Trimming shortened V by 0 bases and J by 1 base, and 13 bases separated the two germline ends. This CDR3 has 15 residues.

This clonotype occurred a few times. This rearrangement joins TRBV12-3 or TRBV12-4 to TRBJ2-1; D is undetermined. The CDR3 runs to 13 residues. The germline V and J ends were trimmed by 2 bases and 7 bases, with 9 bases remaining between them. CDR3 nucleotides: TGTGCCAGCAGTTTATTGATTGAAAATGAGCAGTTCTTC. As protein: CASSLLIENEQFF.

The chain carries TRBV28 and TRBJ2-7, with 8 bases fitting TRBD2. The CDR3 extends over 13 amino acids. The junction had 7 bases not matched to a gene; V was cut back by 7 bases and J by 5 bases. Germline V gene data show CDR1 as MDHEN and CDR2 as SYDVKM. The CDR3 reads CASTAGGDDEQYF. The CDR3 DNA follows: TGTGCCAGCACCGCGGGGGGAGACGACGAGCAGTACTTC.

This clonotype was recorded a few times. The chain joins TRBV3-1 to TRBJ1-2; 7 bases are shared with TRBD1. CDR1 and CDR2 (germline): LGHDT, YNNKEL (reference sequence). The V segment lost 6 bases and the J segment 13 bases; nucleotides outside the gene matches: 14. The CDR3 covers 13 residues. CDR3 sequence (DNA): TGTGCCAGCAGTCATTCCCGGGACAGTCTCGGCACCTTC. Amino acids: CASSHSRDSLGTF.

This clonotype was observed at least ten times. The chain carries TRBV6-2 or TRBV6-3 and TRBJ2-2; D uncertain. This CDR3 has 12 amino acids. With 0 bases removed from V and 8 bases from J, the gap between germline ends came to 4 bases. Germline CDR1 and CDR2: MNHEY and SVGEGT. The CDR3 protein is CASSYSRGELFF. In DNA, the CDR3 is TGTGCCAGCAGTTACTCGAGAGGGGAGCTGTTTTTT.

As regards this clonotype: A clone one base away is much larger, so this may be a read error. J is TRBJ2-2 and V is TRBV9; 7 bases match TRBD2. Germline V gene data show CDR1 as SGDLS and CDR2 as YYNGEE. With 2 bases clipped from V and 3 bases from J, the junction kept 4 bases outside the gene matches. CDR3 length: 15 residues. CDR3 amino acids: CASSVWGGDTGELFF. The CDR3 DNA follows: TGTGCCAGCAGCGTTTGGGGGGGTGACACCGGGGAGCTGTTTTTT.

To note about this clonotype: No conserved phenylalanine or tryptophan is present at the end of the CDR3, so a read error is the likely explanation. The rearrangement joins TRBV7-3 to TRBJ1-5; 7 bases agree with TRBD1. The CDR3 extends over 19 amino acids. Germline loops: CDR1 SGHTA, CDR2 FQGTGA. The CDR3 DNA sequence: TGTGCCGGCAGCCCAAATGGGGAAGGACAGGAGCGATACAATCAGCCCCAGCATCTT. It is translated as CAGSPNGEGQERYNQPQHL.

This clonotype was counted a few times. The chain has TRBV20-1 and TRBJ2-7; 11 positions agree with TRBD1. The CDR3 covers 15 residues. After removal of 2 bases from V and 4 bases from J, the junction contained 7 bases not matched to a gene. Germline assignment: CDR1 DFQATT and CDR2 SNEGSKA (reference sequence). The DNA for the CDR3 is TGCAGTGCTAGAATAACGGGACAGGGGGGATACGAGCAGTACTTC. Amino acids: CSARITGQGGYEQYF.

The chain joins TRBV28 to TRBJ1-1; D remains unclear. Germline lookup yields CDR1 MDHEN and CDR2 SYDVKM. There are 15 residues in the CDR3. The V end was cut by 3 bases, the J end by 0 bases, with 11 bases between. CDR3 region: CASSFILGLNTEAFF. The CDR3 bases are TGTGCCAGCAGTTTTATTCTGGGCTTGAACACTGAAGCTTTCTTT.

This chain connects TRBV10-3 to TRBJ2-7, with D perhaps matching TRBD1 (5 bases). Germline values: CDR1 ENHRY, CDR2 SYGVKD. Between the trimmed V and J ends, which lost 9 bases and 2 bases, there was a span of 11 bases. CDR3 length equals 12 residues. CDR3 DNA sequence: TGTGCCATTGCACAGGTGCCCTACGAGCAGTACTTC. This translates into CAIAQVPYEQYF.

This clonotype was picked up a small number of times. Here the CDR3 reads CSAIPSPRAGTGELFF. DNA of the CDR3: TGCAGTGCCATTCCCTCCCCCCGAGCTGGCACCGGGGAGCTGTTTTTT. The chain has TRBV20-1 and TRBJ2-2; the D is unclear. Looked up from germline, CDR1 is DFQATT and CDR2 is SNEGSKA (reference sequence). Trimming left V 6 bases short and J 4 bases short, with 21 bases between. This CDR3 comprises 16 residues.

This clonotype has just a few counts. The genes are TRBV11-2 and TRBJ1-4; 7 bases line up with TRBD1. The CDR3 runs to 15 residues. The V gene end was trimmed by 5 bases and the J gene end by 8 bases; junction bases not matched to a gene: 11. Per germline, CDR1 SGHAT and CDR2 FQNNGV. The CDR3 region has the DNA TGTGCCAGCAGCCCAGAAGACAGGGTTACAGAAAAACTGTTTTTT. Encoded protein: CASSPEDRVTEKLFF. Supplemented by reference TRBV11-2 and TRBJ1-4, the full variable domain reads EAGVAQSPRYKIIEKRQSVAFWCNPISGHATLYWYQQILGQGPKLLIQFQNNGVVDDSQLPKDRFSAERLKGVDSTLKIQPAKLEDSAVYLCASSPEDRVTEKLFFGSGTQLSVL.

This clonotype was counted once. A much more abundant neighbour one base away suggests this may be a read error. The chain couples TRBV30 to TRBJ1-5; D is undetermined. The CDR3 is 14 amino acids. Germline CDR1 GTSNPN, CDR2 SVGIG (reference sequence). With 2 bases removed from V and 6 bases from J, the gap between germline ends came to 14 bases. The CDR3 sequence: CAWSPPGSSQPQHF. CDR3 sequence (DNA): TGTGCCTGGAGTCCCCCGGGTTCTAGTCAGCCCCAGCATTTT.

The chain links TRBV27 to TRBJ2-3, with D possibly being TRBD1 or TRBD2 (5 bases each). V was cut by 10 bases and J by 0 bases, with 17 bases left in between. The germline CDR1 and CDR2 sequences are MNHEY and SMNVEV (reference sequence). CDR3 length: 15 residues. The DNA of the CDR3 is TGTGCCACCGCGGTGTGGGGGTCCAGCACAGATACGCAGTATTTT. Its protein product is CATAVWGSSTDTQYF.

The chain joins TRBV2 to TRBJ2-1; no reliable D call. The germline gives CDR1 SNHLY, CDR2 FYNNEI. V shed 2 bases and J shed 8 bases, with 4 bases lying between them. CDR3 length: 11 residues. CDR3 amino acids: CASSEWDEQFF. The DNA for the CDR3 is TGTGCCAGCAGTGAATGGGATGAGCAGTTCTTC.

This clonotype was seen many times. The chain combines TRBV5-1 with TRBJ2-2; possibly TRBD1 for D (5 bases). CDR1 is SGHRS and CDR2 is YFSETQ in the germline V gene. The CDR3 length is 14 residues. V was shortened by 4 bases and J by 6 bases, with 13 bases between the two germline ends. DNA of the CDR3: TGCGCCAGCAGCCCATCAGGGTTGGCCGGGGAGCTGTTTTTT. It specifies CASSPSGLAGELFF. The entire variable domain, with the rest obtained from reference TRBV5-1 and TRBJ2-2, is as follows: KAGVTQTPRYLIKTRGQQVTLSCSPISGHRSVSWYQQTPGQGLQFLFEYFSETQRNKGNFPGRFSGRQFSNSRSEMNVSTLELGDSALYLCASSPSGLAGELFFGEGSRLTVL.

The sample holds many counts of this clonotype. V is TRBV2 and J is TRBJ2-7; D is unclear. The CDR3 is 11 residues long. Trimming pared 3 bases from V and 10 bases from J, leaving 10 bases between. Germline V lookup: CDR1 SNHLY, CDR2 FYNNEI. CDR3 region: CASSDLTDQYF. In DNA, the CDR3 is TGTGCCAGCAGTGACTTAACAGATCAGTACTTC.

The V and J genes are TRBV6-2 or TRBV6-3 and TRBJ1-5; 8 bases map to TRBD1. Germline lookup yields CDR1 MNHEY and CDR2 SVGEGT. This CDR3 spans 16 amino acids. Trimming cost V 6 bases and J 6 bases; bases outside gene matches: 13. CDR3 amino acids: CASSLGQGNFSQPQHF. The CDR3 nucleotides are TGTGCCAGCAGCCTCGGACAGGGCAACTTCAGTCAGCCCCAGCATTTT.